The 28 T cell receptor beta chains given below trace back to one sample, sequenced in a study of OX40 agonist ivuxolimab in advanced cancers. Libraries were prepared by immunoSEQ multiplex PCR; TCRdb keeps only in-frame clonotypes and omits some of them. The data show about 73,000 clones, more than 80% seen once. The sample consisted of CD4+ or CD8+ T cells sorted from blood, taken in a trial of the OX40 agonist ivuxolimab. The source is an adult with an advanced solid tumor such as melanoma, head and neck, liver or kidney cancer.

The chain recombines TRBV20-1 with TRBJ2-3, with D hard to call. Germline V gene sequence: CDR1 DFQATT, CDR2 SNEGSKA (reference sequence). The V end was cut by 3 bases, the J end by 4 bases, with 5 bases between. The CDR3 contains 11 residues. The CDR3 spells CSARASDTQYF. CDR3 nucleotides: TGCAGTGCTAGGGCCTCAGATACGCAGTATTTT.

This clone has more than one count but fewer than ten. V usage is TRBV11-2 and J usage is TRBJ2-1; D uncertain. The germline V gene encodes CDR1 SGHAT and CDR2 FQNNGV. The CDR3 sequence is 14 residues long. Deletions cut 5 bases from V and 5 bases from J, with 13 bases between. The CDR3 DNA reads TGTGCCAGCAGCCCGACCATAGGGAACAATGAGCAGTTCTTC. As protein: CASSPTIGNNEQFF.

This sequence joins TRBV6-4 and TRBJ2-1; 8 nucleotides align to TRBD1. The germline gives CDR1 MRHNA, CDR2 SNTAGT. CDR3 length: 13 amino acids. The junction had 4 bases not matched to a gene; V was cut back by 4 bases and J by 8 bases. The CDR3 sequence: CASSGDRGYEQFF. In DNA form, the CDR3 reads TGTGCCAGCAGTGGAGACAGGGGCTATGAGCAGTTCTTC.

The chain recombines TRBV5-4 with TRBJ2-5; D not certain. Trimming removed 0 bases from V and 5 bases from J, with 8 bases in between. CDR1 and CDR2 (germline): SGHNT, YYREEE (reference sequence). The CDR3 consists of 13 residues. CDR3 DNA sequence: TGTGCCAGCAGCTTGGCTGGGTTGGAGACCCAGTACTTC. As protein: CASSLAGLETQYF.

This clone was recorded once. This chain uses TRBV27 with TRBJ2-1; TRBD2 might be the D (6 bases). The V end lost 6 bases, the J end lost 4 bases, and 10 bases lay between the germline ends. CDR3 length equals 13 residues. CDR1 and CDR2 from the germline V gene are MNHEY and SMNVEV (reference sequence). The CDR3 region has the DNA TGTGCCAGCAGAGAGACTAGATACAATGAGCAGTTCTTC. It codes for CASRETRYNEQFF.

The rearrangement uses TRBV7-2 and TRBJ2-7; D might be TRBD2 (5 bases). The CDR3 extends over 14 amino acids. Per germline, CDR1 SGHTA and CDR2 FQGNSA. V was clipped by 1 base and J by 3 bases, with 10 bases between them. The DNA for the CDR3 is TGTGCCAGCAGCTTAGAACGGGGTGGCTACGAGCAGTACTTC. Translating gives CASSLERGGYEQYF.

The chain uses TRBV10-3 and TRBJ1-2; 7 nucleotides match TRBD1. Germline assignment: CDR1 ENHRY and CDR2 SYGVKD. The CDR3 consists of 15 residues. Trimming at V came to 8 bases and at J to 1 base, leaving 10 bases not matched to a gene. The chain's CDR3 is CAISRGQLHNYGYTF. DNA for the CDR3: TGTGCCATCTCCAGGGGACAGCTTCATAACTATGGCTACACCTTC.

This sequence joins TRBV28 and TRBJ1-1; TRBD1 matches 8 bases. The CDR3 is 14 amino acids. Germline V gene data show CDR1 as MDHEN and CDR2 as SYDVKM. The trim removed 0 bases at V and 7 bases at J, leaving 4 bases unmatched. This chain's CDR3 is CASSLWAGGVEAFF. CDR3 in DNA: TGTGCCAGCAGTTTATGGGCAGGGGGCGTTGAAGCTTTCTTT.

The rearrangement uses TRBV30 and TRBJ1-3; D remains unclear. Germline CDR1 and CDR2: GTSNPN and SVGIG (reference sequence). The length of the CDR3 is 18 residues. With 0 bases removed from V and 4 bases from J, the gap between germline ends came to 22 bases. CDR3: CAWSVRAVVSSSGNTIYF. DNA for the CDR3: TGTGCCTGGAGTGTTAGGGCGGTCGTAAGTAGTTCCGGAAACACCATATATTTT.

This rearrangement joins TRBV11-3 to TRBJ1-1; D gene unclear. V was clipped by 7 bases and J by 8 bases, with 8 bases between them. Germline CDR1 reads SGHNT; CDR2 reads YENEEA. This CDR3 region has 10 residues. DNA for the CDR3: TGTGCCAGCAACATATACGAAGCTTTCTTT. Protein sequence: CASNIYEAFF.

V gene TRBV29-1 combines with J gene TRBJ2-3, with 9 bases lining up with TRBD2. The germline gives CDR1 SQVTM, CDR2 ANQGSEA. The CDR3 runs 14 residues. V dropped 7 bases and J dropped 5; count of bases not matched to a gene: 10. This CDR3 is CSGRVAGARDTQYF. The CDR3 DNA sequence: TGCAGCGGGCGGGTAGCGGGAGCGAGAGATACGCAGTATTTT.

The J gene is TRBJ2-3, the V gene TRBV28; 7 nucleotides line up with TRBD2. The V and J ends lost 5 bases and 6 bases, in that order; junction bases with no gene match: 11. The CDR3 length is 15 residues. Germline V gene sequence: CDR1 MDHEN, CDR2 SYDVKM. CDR3 sequence reads: CASSNGRLRKDTQYF. The DNA of the CDR3 is TGTGCCAGCAGTAACGGGAGGTTAAGAAAGGATACGCAGTATTTT.

This clone was seen once. The V call is TRBV5-6, the J call TRBJ2-7, with 9 bases that match TRBD1. The CDR3 spans 13 residues. The junction had 1 base not matched to a gene; V was cut back by 0 bases and J by 6 bases. Germline lookup yields CDR1 SGHDT and CDR2 YYEEEE. The CDR3 nucleotides are TGTGCCAGCAGCTTGGGGGACAGGGTCGAGCAGTACTTC. Amino acid sequence: CASSLGDRVEQYF.

V gene TRBV15 combines with J gene TRBJ2-2; TRBD2 is a possible D gene (5 bases). Trimming cost V 8 bases and J 5 bases, with 21 bases left between them. Germline V gene data show CDR1 as LNHNV and CDR2 as YYDKDF (reference sequence). This CDR3 comprises 16 residues. Written as DNA, the CDR3 is TGTGCCACCTCCGGTGGCGGGCGGAGAAAAACCGGGGAGCTGTTTTTT. Encoded protein: CATSGGGRRKTGELFF.

This clone has just a few counts. The V and J genes are TRBV7-8 and TRBJ2-6; possibly TRBD1 or TRBD2 for D (5 bases each). The V gene's germline CDR1 is SGHVS and CDR2 FQNEAQ. Trimming shortened V by 6 bases and J by 4 bases, and 13 bases separated the two germline ends. This CDR3 region has 15 residues. The CDR3 nucleotides read TGTGCCAGCAGGTACGGGGCGCGCGGGGCCAACGTCCTGACTTTC. It yields the protein CASRYGARGANVLTF.

The chain carries TRBV6-4 and TRBJ2-1; 13 bases match TRBD2. This CDR3 region has 15 residues. Trimming at V came to 5 bases and at J to 8 bases, leaving 6 bases not matched to a gene. Looked up from germline, CDR1 is MRHNA and CDR2 is SNTAGT. CDR3 in DNA: TGTGCCAGCAGTCCCGGGACTAGCGGGAAAGATGAGCAGTTCTTC. Translated: CASSPGTSGKDEQFF.

This chain uses TRBV5-8 with TRBJ1-5; a weak D match, TRBD1 (6 bases). The V and J ends lost 3 bases and 5 bases respectively, with 12 bases between them. Germline lookup yields CDR1 SGHTS and CDR2 YDEGEE. The CDR3 consists of 14 residues. The CDR3 region is CASSSTGRDQPQHF. The CDR3 nucleotides read TGTGCCAGCAGCTCTACAGGGCGAGATCAGCCCCAGCATTTT. The variable domain in full, completed from reference TRBV5-8 and TRBJ1-5, reads EAGVTQSPTHLIKTRGQQATLRCSPISGHTSVYWYQQALGLGLQFLLWYDEGEERNRGNFPPRFSGRQFPNYSSELNVNALELEDSALYLCASSSTGRDQPQHFGDGTRLSIL.

V usage is TRBV19 and J usage is TRBJ2-5; 8 bases match TRBD1. J was trimmed by 2 bases and V by 4 bases; bases with no gene match: 0. CDR1 and CDR2 (germline): LNHDA, SQIVND (reference sequence). The CDR3 is made up of 13 amino acids. CDR3 protein: CASSNRGQETQYF. The CDR3 nucleotides read TGTGCCAGTAGTAACAGGGGGCAAGAGACCCAGTACTTC.

The rearrangement joins TRBV5-5 to TRBJ2-2, with no clear D. The germline V gene has CDR1 SGHKS and CDR2 YYEKEE (reference sequence). The V gene lost 1 base and the J gene lost 7 bases, with 2 bases spanning the gap. The CDR3 is 11 residues long. The CDR3 nucleotides read TGTGCCAGCAGCTTGTTCGGGGAGCTGTTTTTT. The encoded protein is CASSLFGELFF.

The sample holds one count of this clone. The V call is TRBV28, the J call TRBJ2-5, with 10 bases matching TRBD2. Trimming at V came to 5 bases and at J to 0 bases, leaving 9 bases not matched to a gene. This CDR3 contains 17 residues. Germline loops: CDR1 MDHEN, CDR2 SYDVKM. The DNA of the CDR3 is TGTGCCAGCAGTCAGATACTAGCGGGAATCTACCAAGAGACCCAGTACTTC. This encodes CASSQILAGIYQETQYF. The full variable domain, in which reference TRBV28 and TRBJ2-5 provide the parts outside the CDR3, is DVKVTQSSRYLVKRTGEKVFLECVQDMDHENMFWYRQDPGLGLRLIYFSYDVKMKEKGDIPEGYSVSREKKERFSLILESASTNQTSMYLCASSQILAGIYQETQYFGPGTRLLVL.

The J gene is TRBJ2-2, the V gene TRBV5-5; TRBD1 is a possible D gene (5 bases). The germline V gene encodes CDR1 SGHKS and CDR2 YYEKEE (reference sequence). Trimming removed 4 bases at V and 4 bases at J, with 8 bases between. The CDR3 consists of 13 residues. The CDR3 DNA is TGTGCCAGCAGCCTAGACAGCACCGGGGAGCTGTTTTTT. This codes for CASSLDSTGELFF.

The gene calls are TRBV7-2 and TRBJ2-3, with 11 bases that match TRBD2. The CDR3 totals 19 residues. The germline V gene has CDR1 SGHTA and CDR2 FQGNSA. Trimming cost V 6 bases and J 5 bases; bases outside gene matches: 19. CDR3 sequence reads: CASSSQLGLAGGAIDTQYF. CDR3 DNA sequence: TGTGCCAGCAGTAGTCAATTGGGGCTAGCGGGAGGAGCAATAGATACGCAGTATTTT.

V gene TRBV7-3 combines with J gene TRBJ2-1, with 12 bases identical to TRBD2. Losses at the gene ends were 5 bases for V and 8 bases for J; bases not matched to a gene: 7. This CDR3 spans 15 amino acids. Germline V gives CDR1 SGHTA, CDR2 FQGTGA. The CDR3 DNA reads TGTGCCAGCAGCCAGACTAGCGGGAGATTTCATGAGCAGTTCTTC. Its protein is CASSQTSGRFHEQFF. Together with reference TRBV7-3 and TRBJ2-1, the CDR3 gives the full variable domain: GAGVSQTPSNKVTEKGKYVELRCDPISGHTALYWYRQSLGQGPEFLIYFQGTGAADDSGLPNDRFFAVRPEGSVSTLKIQRTERGDSAVYLCASSQTSGRFHEQFFGPGTRLTVL.

This clone occurred a few times. This sequence joins TRBV18 and TRBJ2-1, with D possibly matching TRBD2 (5 bases). Trimming removed 1 base at V and 6 bases at J, with 13 bases between. The CDR3 spans 15 residues. Looked up from germline, CDR1 is KGHSH and CDR2 is LQKENI. The CDR3 bases are TGTGCCAGCTCACCACTGGTCGGACTGATCAATGAGCAGTTCTTC. This sequence encodes CASSPLVGLINEQFF.

V gene TRBV19 combines with J gene TRBJ1-5, with D unresolved. The CDR3 runs to 15 residues. Trimming shortened V by 0 bases and J by 2 bases, and 8 bases separated the two germline ends. Germline V gives CDR1 LNHDA, CDR2 SQIVND (reference sequence). This CDR3 reads CASSIEAQRNQPQHF. The CDR3 DNA follows: TGTGCCAGTAGTATAGAGGCACAGCGCAATCAGCCCCAGCATTTT.

Worth noting for this clone: The sample contains more than one DNA sequence encoding this CDR3. This chain joins TRBV7-8 and TRBJ2-2; possible D gene TRBD1, 5 bases. The germline gives CDR1 SGHVS, CDR2 FQNEAQ. This CDR3 spans 15 amino acids. Trimming took off 1 base at V and 5 bases at J, with 11 bases between the two ends. The CDR3 loop reads CASSLGQGDTGELFF. The CDR3 region has the DNA TGTGCCAGCAGCTTAGGCCAGGGTGATACCGGGGAGCTGTTTTTT.

The chain has TRBV5-6 and TRBJ1-2; D is possibly TRBD1 (6 bases). Trimming pared 6 bases from V and 5 bases from J, leaving 11 bases between. This CDR3 is 12 amino acids long. From germline, CDR1 is SGHDT and CDR2 YYEEEE. CDR3 amino acids: CASTGTTYGYTF. As DNA, the CDR3 is TGTGCCAGCACCGGGACAACTTATGGCTACACCTTC.

This clone was counted ten times or more. The genes are TRBV19 and TRBJ1-4; TRBD1 matches at 8 bases. Germline assignment: CDR1 LNHDA and CDR2 SQIVND (reference sequence). The CDR3 is 16 residues long. With 3 bases clipped from V and 6 bases from J, the junction kept 9 bases outside the gene matches. CDR3 in amino acids: CASSIKTGGGDEKLFF. CDR3 in DNA: TGTGCCAGTAGTATCAAAACAGGGGGAGGAGATGAAAAACTGTTTTTT.